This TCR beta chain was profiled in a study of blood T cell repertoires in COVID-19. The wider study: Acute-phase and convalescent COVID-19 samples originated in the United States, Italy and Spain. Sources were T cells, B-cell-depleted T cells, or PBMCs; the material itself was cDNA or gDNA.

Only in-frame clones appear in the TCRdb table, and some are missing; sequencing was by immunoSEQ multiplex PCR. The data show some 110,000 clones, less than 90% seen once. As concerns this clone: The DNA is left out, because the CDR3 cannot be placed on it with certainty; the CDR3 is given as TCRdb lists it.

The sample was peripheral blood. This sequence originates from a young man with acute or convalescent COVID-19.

The chain's CDR3 is CAWSAVAGGAYF. V is TRBV30 and J is TRBJ2-3; the D call of TRBD2 is as the table states it, not checked on the DNA. The CDR3 sequence runs 12 residues, both termini included. Per the germline V gene, CDR1 is GTSNPN and CDR2 is SVGIG (reference sequence).